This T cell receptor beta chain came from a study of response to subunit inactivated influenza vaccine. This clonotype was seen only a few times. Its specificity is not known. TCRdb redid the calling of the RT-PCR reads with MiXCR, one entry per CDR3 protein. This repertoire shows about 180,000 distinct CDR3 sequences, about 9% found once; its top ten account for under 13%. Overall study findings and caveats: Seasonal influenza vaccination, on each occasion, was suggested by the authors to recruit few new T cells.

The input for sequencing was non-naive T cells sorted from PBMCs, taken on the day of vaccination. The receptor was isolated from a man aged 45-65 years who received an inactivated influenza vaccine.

The CDR3 sequence: CASSLWDAATQYF. Here the CDR3 DNA reads TGTGCCAGCAGCTTATGGGACGCGGCCACCCAGTACTTC. This chain uses TRBV5-4 with TRBJ2-5; D tentatively fits TRBD1 or TRBD2 (5 bases each). V dropped 2 bases and J dropped 8 bases, with 13 bases sitting between them. CDR3 length: 13 residues. The germline CDR1 and CDR2 sequences are SGHNT and YYREEE (reference sequence). Variable domain in full (rest from reference TRBV5-4 and TRBJ2-5): ETGVTQSPTHLIKTRGQQVTLRCSSQSGHNTVSWYQQALGQGPQFIFQYYREEENGRGNFPPRFSGLQFPNYSSELNVNALELDDSALYLCASSLWDAATQYFGPGTRLLVL.